This passage covers 24 T cell receptor beta chains from one sample sequenced in a study of blood T cell repertoires in COVID-19. Sequencing was performed with immunoSEQ multiplex PCR; in TCRdb, only in-frame clones are kept and a portion is missing. The repertoire consists of about 200,000 clones, with approximately 81% occurring once and the leading ten covering approximately 18%. Material: PBMCs or T cells enriched from blood (not recorded which). These receptors originate from a man aged 35-49 years who had recovered from COVID-19.

The chain combines TRBV6-5 with TRBJ2-1; 10 positions agree with TRBD2. The V gene's germline CDR1 is MNHEY and CDR2 SVGAGI. V lost 3 bases and J lost 7; bases outside the gene matches: 6. The CDR3 sequence is 15 residues long. CDR3 protein: CASSYRAGGINEQFF. DNA of the CDR3: TGTGCCAGCAGTTATCGAGCGGGAGGGATTAATGAGCAGTTCTTC.

The chain carries TRBV19 and TRBJ1-6; TRBD1 matches 9 bases. This CDR3 has 15 amino acids. Germline-derived CDR1 and CDR2 are LNHDA and SQIVND (reference sequence). With V trimmed by 4 bases and J by 9 bases, 7 bases remained unmatched. CDR3 sequence (DNA): TGTGCCAGTAGTACCAGAAGACAGGGGGTTTCACCCCTCCACTTT. Amino acids: CASSTRRQGVSPLHF.

This chain connects TRBV3-1 (or the pseudogene TRBV3-2) to TRBJ2-1; TRBD2 matches at 7 bases. CDR3 length equals 14 residues. CDR1 LGHDT and CDR2 YNNKEL come from the germline V gene (reference sequence). Trimming at V came to 4 bases and at J to 6 bases, leaving 6 bases not matched to a gene. In nucleotides, the CDR3 is TGTGCCAGCAGCCTAGCGGGTGGATTCAATGAGCAGTTCTTC. Protein sequence: CASSLAGGFNEQFF.

The chain couples TRBV5-4 to TRBJ2-7, with D unresolved. Germline V gives CDR1 SGHNT, CDR2 YYREEE (reference sequence). The CDR3 extends over 12 amino acids. The V gene lost 4 bases and the J gene lost 5 bases, with 10 bases spanning the gap. This CDR3 is CASSPGSDEQYF. Written as DNA, the CDR3 is TGTGCCAGCAGCCCCGGTTCTGACGAGCAGTACTTC.

V gene TRBV5-8 combines with J gene TRBJ2-1; 7 bases agree with TRBD2. This CDR3 has 17 amino acids. V trimming: 4 bases; J trimming: 5 bases; junction bases outside the gene matches: 15. Germline CDR1 is SGHTS and CDR2 is YDEGEE. DNA of the CDR3: TGTGCCAGCAGCCCGGATCTGACTAGCACGGGAAACAATGAGCAGTTCTTC. As protein: CASSPDLTSTGNNEQFF.

The V gene is TRBV5-1, the J gene TRBJ2-1; 7 bases are a match to TRBD2. The CDR3 sequence is 13 residues long. Germline trimming cut 4 bases from V and 8 bases from J; bases unmatched to any gene: 6. Looked up from germline, CDR1 is SGHRS and CDR2 is YFSETQ. CDR3 protein: CASSLAANDEQFF. DNA for the CDR3: TGCGCCAGCAGCCTAGCGGCCAACGATGAGCAGTTCTTC.

The rearrangement uses TRBV6-2 or TRBV6-3 and TRBJ2-7; D gene uncertain. This CDR3 has 14 residues. Germline V CDR1 and CDR2: MNHEY, SVGEGT. Trimming took 4 bases from V and 7 from J, leaving 17 bases between them. CDR3 DNA: TGTGCCAGCAGTTTTTCGGAGTCGCTGAGGGAGCAGTACTTC. Encoded protein: CASSFSESLREQYF.

This clone was observed a few times. This chain connects TRBV2 to TRBJ2-1; TRBD2 matches 11 bases. CDR1 is SNHLY and CDR2 is FYNNEI in the germline V gene. V shed 7 bases, J shed 8 bases, and the junction held 19 bases outside the gene matches. CDR3 length: 18 amino acids. The CDR3 region is CASMPNPRTSGPGDEQFF. In nucleotides, the CDR3 is TGTGCCAGCATGCCGAACCCCCGGACTAGCGGGCCGGGGGATGAGCAGTTCTTC.

This chain uses TRBV2 with TRBJ1-6; D is possibly TRBD1 (6 bases). This CDR3 contains 16 residues. The germline V gene has CDR1 SNHLY and CDR2 FYNNEI. Trimming pared 6 bases from V and 0 bases from J, leaving 12 bases between. CDR3 region: CASRPTGSSYNSPLHF. CDR3 nucleotides: TGTGCCAGCAGGCCGACAGGAAGCTCCTATAATTCACCCCTCCACTTT.

The chain carries TRBV5-1 and TRBJ2-7, with 10 bases matching TRBD1. CDR3 length: 14 amino acids. CDR1 is SGHRS, CDR2 YFSETQ, per germline. Losses at the gene ends were 4 bases for V and 3 bases for J; bases not matched to a gene: 4. The CDR3 is CASSPGTGDYEQYF. CDR3 sequence (DNA): TGCGCCAGCAGCCCTGGGACAGGGGACTACGAGCAGTACTTC.

CDR3 residues: CASSTPQGLGTEAFF. CDR3 DNA sequence: TGTGCCAGCAGCACCCCTCAGGGGTTGGGCACTGAAGCTTTCTTT. V and J are TRBV11-3 and TRBJ1-1, with a tentative D call TRBD1 (6 bases). Germline V CDR1 and CDR2: SGHNT, YENEEA. The V gene lost 5 bases and the J gene lost 4 bases, with 17 bases spanning the gap. The length of the CDR3 is 15 residues.

This clone was seen only once. V gene TRBV9 combines with J gene TRBJ2-5; 7 positions agree with TRBD1. J gave up 2 bases and V 4 bases, and 8 bases lay outside the gene matches. Germline values: CDR1 SGDLS, CDR2 YYNGEE. The CDR3 consists of 15 residues. In nucleotides, the CDR3 is TGTGCCAGCAGCCCACAGACAGGGATACAAGAGACCCAGTACTTC. This codes for CASSPQTGIQETQYF.

V gene TRBV28 combines with J gene TRBJ1-1; D call uncertain. Germline values: CDR1 MDHEN, CDR2 SYDVKM. This CDR3 spans 13 amino acids. V lost 3 bases to trimming and J lost 4 bases, with 9 bases between them. CDR3 sequence reads: CASSLEWSTEAFF. The CDR3 DNA reads as TGTGCCAGCAGTTTGGAGTGGAGCACTGAAGCTTTCTTT.

The chain employs TRBV10-3 and TRBJ1-1; no clear D gene. The CDR3 contains 14 residues. Per germline, CDR1 ENHRY and CDR2 SYGVKD. The V and J ends lost 0 bases and 5 bases respectively, with 10 bases between them. CDR3 loop: CAISESRGWTEAFF. The CDR3 DNA sequence: TGTGCCATCAGTGAGTCTAGAGGTTGGACTGAAGCTTTCTTT.

This clone showed up just once. The chain has TRBV2 and TRBJ1-3; tentative D call: TRBD1 (5 bases). The germline gives CDR1 SNHLY, CDR2 FYNNEI. Trimming pared 3 bases from V and 4 bases from J, leaving 13 bases between. CDR3 size: 15 residues. CDR3 loop: CASSDLGGFGNTIYF. The CDR3 DNA sequence: TGTGCCAGCAGTGATCTGGGGGGGTTCGGAAACACCATATATTTT.

The CDR3 nucleotides are TGCAGTGCTAGTGGGGGGAGGGAGACCGGGGAGCTGTTTTTT. Residues: CSASGGRETGELFF. This rearrangement joins TRBV20-1 to TRBJ2-2; TRBD2 matches 7 bases. The CDR3 consists of 14 residues. V shed 3 bases and J 5 bases; nucleotides not matched to a gene: 6. Germline V CDR1 and CDR2: DFQATT, SNEGSKA (reference sequence).

The rearrangement links TRBV5-1 to TRBJ2-7; 9 bases line up with TRBD1. J was trimmed by 0 bases and V by 2 bases; bases with no gene match: 6. Germline V CDR1 and CDR2: SGHRS, YFSETQ. CDR3 length: 16 residues. The CDR3 nucleotides are TGCGCCAGCAGCTTAGGTGGGACAGGGAGCTCCTACGAGCAGTACTTC. It encodes CASSLGGTGSSYEQYF.

V and J are TRBV5-1 and TRBJ2-2; weak D call: TRBD2 (5 bases). CDR3 size: 16 residues. The V gene lost 4 bases and the J gene lost 1 base, with 14 bases spanning the gap. Per the germline V gene, CDR1 is SGHRS and CDR2 is YFSETQ. For the CDR3, the DNA is TGCGCCAGCAGCCCGGGAATCCAAAGGAACACCGGGGAGCTGTTTTTT. It encodes CASSPGIQRNTGELFF.

The chain is built from TRBV30 and TRBJ2-2; 9 positions agree with TRBD2. Germline trimming cut 0 bases from V and 4 bases from J; bases unmatched to any gene: 6. CDR1 and CDR2 from the germline V gene are GTSNPN and SVGIG (reference sequence). CDR3 length equals 16 residues. CDR3 amino acids: CAWSVGSGSLTGELFF. CDR3 DNA: TGTGCCTGGAGTGTAGGTAGCGGGAGTCTCACCGGGGAGCTGTTTTTT. The whole variable domain, filled in from reference TRBV30 and TRBJ2-2, reads SQTIHQWPATLVQPVGSPLSLECTVEGTSNPNLYWYRQAAGRGLQLLFYSVGIGQISSEVPQNLSASRPQDRQFILSSKKLLLSDSGFYLCAWSVGSGSLTGELFFGEGSRLTVL.

The chain is built from TRBV28 and TRBJ1-2; TRBD1 agrees at 8 bases. CDR3 length: 19 amino acids. The junction had 18 bases not matched to a gene; V was cut back by 6 bases and J by 0 bases. Per germline, CDR1 MDHEN and CDR2 SYDVKM. The CDR3 nucleotides are TGTGCCAGCAGACCTACTTCCGGGACAGGCTTTGTAGCTAACTATGGCTACACCTTC. This translates into CASRPTSGTGFVANYGYTF.

The chain recombines TRBV9 with TRBJ2-1; TRBD2 agrees at 9 bases. V shed 0 bases, J shed 12 bases, and the junction held 13 bases outside the gene matches. Germline assignment: CDR1 SGDLS and CDR2 YYNGEE. The CDR3 spans 16 residues. This CDR3 is CASSVGLSSGEGTQFF. CDR3 DNA sequence: TGTGCCAGCAGCGTAGGGCTCTCTAGCGGGGAGGGGACGCAGTTCTTC.

The chain employs TRBV14 and TRBJ2-2, with 7 bases aligning to TRBD1. The CDR3 is 16 amino acids. Germline assignment: CDR1 SGHDN and CDR2 FVKESK. V lost 0 bases, J lost 7 bases, and 8 bases stayed unmatched. CDR3 sequence (DNA): TGTGCCAGCAGCCAAGACAGCGTCCAGGGGGTCGGGGAGCTGTTTTTT. Its translation is CASSQDSVQGVGELFF.

V gene TRBV6-5 combines with J gene TRBJ1-2; D gene ambiguous. V was trimmed by 7 bases and J by 0 bases, leaving 15 bases between them. CDR1 and CDR2 from the germline V gene are MNHEY and SVGAGI. The CDR3 contains 15 residues. The CDR3 sequence is CASISEQPPNYGYTF. The CDR3 region has the DNA TGTGCCAGCATCAGCGAGCAGCCTCCTAACTATGGCTACACCTTC.

This clone was counted between two and nine times. The chain recombines TRBV5-1 with TRBJ2-2, with TRBD2 matching over 14 bases. Trimming removed 4 bases from V and 4 bases from J; junction bases left unmatched: 12. The CDR3 length is 19 residues. Per germline, CDR1 SGHRS and CDR2 YFSETQ. For the CDR3, the DNA is TGCGCCAGCAGCCAAAGGACTAGCGGGAGGATCATTGGCACCGGGGAGCTGTTTTTT. It specifies CASSQRTSGRIIGTGELFF.